The rows below give T cell receptor beta chains drawn from one sample of a study of tumor-infiltrating lymphocytes in primary liver carcinoma. TCRdb re-derived calls from the multiplex PCR reads in MiXCR, one entry per CDR3 protein. This sample yields approximately 100,000 distinct CDR3 sequences, of which around 66% are seen a single time; around 12% belongs to the top ten. Sequencing was done on a sample of liver tumor tissue from sampling region 2. Every receptor here comes from a woman aged 55-69 years with primary liver carcinoma and hepatitis B virus infection. CDR3s leave out the opening cysteine and the closing phenylalanine or tryptophan. For some rows the clone size is stated as once, few or many, or as a class when expanded; others skip it.

few | TRBJ2-1 | TRBV10-3 | AIRETGTDEQF
- | TRBJ1-1 | TRBV7-2 | VSSLSRIAGEAF
- | TRBJ2-3 | TRBV29-1 | SAGGGRTDTQY
many | TRBJ2-5 | TRBV4-1 | ASSPGTIQETQY
- | TRBJ2-3 | TRBV6-6 | ASSSIGLAGVGTQY
- | TRBJ2-5 | TRBV10-2 | ASSETVGLRETQY
- | TRBJ2-7 | TRBV11-2 | ASSAIYLLAGGQKPYEQY
- | TRBJ2-3 | TRBV11-3 | ASSQGKGTTDAQY
many | TRBJ2-2 | TRBV5-6 | ASKRQSNTGELF
many | TRBJ2-1 | TRBV12-3/TRBV12-4 | ASSLTGVRYEQF
- | TRBJ2-1 | TRBV11-3 | ACSLTGAYDEQF
- | TRBJ2-5 | TRBV29-1 | SIGSNQQETQY
- | TRBJ2-1 | TRBV11-2 | VSSLRLVARGPNEQF
- | TRBJ2-7 | TRBV11-2 | ASGLALRGTSGMSEQY
- | TRBJ2-6 | TRBV12-3/TRBV12-4 | ASSRRVSGANVLT
- | TRBJ1-1 | TRBV12-3/TRBV12-4 | ASSSRAAGTEVF
- | TRBJ1-1 | TRBV11-2 | VSSLLESTEAF
few | TRBJ2-1 | TRBV7-3 | ASSLNGGVAGVNEQF
many | TRBJ2-5 | TRBV4-1 | ASSQDRTNQETQY
- | TRBJ2-1 | TRBV28 | VSSLVHERF
few | TRBJ2-3 | TRBV12-3/TRBV12-4 | ASSFGGNIDTQY
- | TRBJ1-5 | TRBV4-1 | ASSQGGGSNQPHH
- | TRBJ1-2 | TRBV4-1 | ASRHTATRNYGYT
few | TRBJ2-3 | TRBV6-4 | ASTRDTQY
- | TRBJ2-2 | TRBV11-3 | ASSLGSPAGNTGQLF
- | TRBJ2-1 | TRBV15 | ATSTKRRELF
- | TRBJ2-5 | TRBV7-9 | TSGRYQGDQEIQY
- | TRBJ2-3 | TRBV29-1 | SAGFGQRTDVQY
- | TRBJ2-3 | TRBV6-5 | TSSPGLGVNTQY
- | TRBJ2-1 | TRBV30 | AWSTGLRNEQF
many | TRBJ2-3 | TRBV4-2 | ASSQVGGTDTQY
many | TRBJ2-7 | TRBV4-1 | ASSRGTASYEQY
- | TRBJ2-5 | TRBV28 | ASSLSAVETQY
- | TRBJ2-2 | TRBV28 | ASSPPRVTGELF
- | TRBJ1-2 | TRBV4-1 | ASSWNMGPANYGYT
many | TRBJ1-1 | TRBV29-1 | SVDREGPTVMNTEAF
- | TRBJ1-2 | TRBV11-2 | ASSLGAGYDYT
- | TRBJ2-1 | TRBV5-1 | ASSTTGYNEQF
- | TRBJ2-7 | TRBV4-1 | ASSPNEGASYGQY
- | TRBJ2-2 | TRBV5-1 | ASSLSKGPGTGELF
medium-sized | TRBJ2-5 | TRBV11-2 | ASSFWGTPQETQY
- | TRBJ2-2 | TRBV7-9 | AGSPPPGRANTGELF
- | TRBJ2-1 | TRBV20-1 | SAPRAGANEQF
many | TRBJ2-7 | TRBV6-1 | ASSEGGYGTDYEQY
- | TRBJ2-1 | TRBV4-1 | TSSQDFYNEQF
many | TRBJ2-1 | TRBV10-3 | AIKGTSGTQQF
- | TRBJ2-5 | TRBV19 | ASKPTGGQETQY
many | TRBJ2-4 | TRBV6-5 | ASSYGGARNIQY
- | TRBJ2-1 | TRBV29-1 | SVEGRVPNGQF